This T cell receptor beta chain was recovered during a study of control samples from healthy donors and cancer patients. The CDR3 has 15 amino acids. CDR1 is LGHDT, CDR2 YNNKEL, per germline (reference sequence). V lost 2 bases and J lost 9; bases outside the gene matches: 7. Profiling relied on immunoSEQ multiplex PCR, and the TCRdb table lists in-frame clones only, not all of them. This repertoire shows 100,000 to 150,000 clones, over 75% found once; its top ten account for over 2%. Input material: blood. The V and J genes are TRBV3-1 (or the pseudogene TRBV3-2) and TRBJ1-6; 7 nucleotides line up with TRBD1. This TCR derives from a man aged 18 to 30 in good health. CDR3 protein: CASSQTGQAVSPLHF. The DNA of the CDR3 is TGTGCCAGCAGCCAAACTGGACAGGCGGTTTCACCCCTCCACTTT.